This T cell receptor (beta chain) was captured by sequencing in a study of shared clonotypes between healthy human individuals. Study-level findings and limits: The generation probabilities recorded for non-shared clonotypes fell below those of clonotypes shared by all four donors. As a rule, naive subsets had a larger estimated richness than memory subsets. Among several donors, roughly 5.5% of naive CD4 clonotypes were found in common.

Sequencing used immunoSEQ multiplex PCR; TCRdb keeps in-frame clones, though not all of them. The sample carries roughly 2 million clones, 95% recorded once. Turning to this clone: Its cognate antigen is unknown.

Free of recent acute infections or vaccinations, the donors were healthy HIV-negative adults. Sequenced input: naive CD4+ T cells sorted from blood. This sample's subset: CD45RA+ positively selected. This TCR came from a man aged 18 to 29 in good health.

The CDR3 reads CASSLVQGSGEQYF. CDR3 coding DNA: TGCGCCAGCAGCTTGGTACAGGGGTCGGGGGAGCAGTACTTC. This chain joins TRBV5-1 and TRBJ2-7; 7 positions match TRBD1. The CDR3 length is 14 residues. J gave up 7 bases and V 0 bases, and 7 bases lay outside the gene matches. Germline loops: CDR1 SGHRS, CDR2 YFSETQ.